The sequence of this TCR beta chain was determined in a study of T cells in Graves' hyperthyroidism and ophthalmopathy. The CDR3 covers 12 residues. Germline V gene data show CDR1 as MDHEN and CDR2 as SYDVKM. In regard to this clonotype: This could be a read error, since a much larger clone is one nucleotide away.

Patients were excluded because of uncontrolled infection, other autoimmune disease, pregnancy or lactation. What was amplified from RNA transcripts were TCR beta CDR3 regions. The HTBI primer set served for first-round RT-PCR of the TCR CDR3. TCRdb reprocessed the multiplex PCR reads with MiXCR, giving one entry per CDR3 protein. In the table there are roughly 500,000 distinct CDR3 sequences, approximately 15% of which are singletons. This TCR was sampled from a woman aged 25-40 years with Graves' hyperthyroidism that later progressed to Graves' ophthalmopathy. The V and J genes are TRBV28 and TRBJ2-1, with D unresolved. Sequenced material: blood. The CDR3 region is CAGSFLAGEQFF. The CDR3 nucleotides read TGTGCCGGCAGTTTCCTGGCTGGGGAGCAGTTCTTC.